The 27 T cell receptor beta chains in this list originate from one sample, sequenced in a study of T cell changes during pregnancy in multiple sclerosis. Produced via immunoSEQ multiplex PCR; TCRdb's table is partial and in-frame only. In the table there are around 97,000 clones, roughly nine tenths of which are singletons. The source was peripheral blood, collected in the second trimester of pregnancy. The source is a female donor in good health, enrolled as a control in a pregnancy study.

This chain joins TRBV14 and TRBJ2-5; the D is unclear. In germline, CDR1 is SGHDN, CDR2 FVKESK. This CDR3 has 14 amino acids. Trimming stripped 4 bases from V and 7 bases from J, with 16 bases between. In DNA, the CDR3 is TGTGCCAGCAGCCCCCTTCCCCCCCCGGGGACCCAGTACTTC. Its translation is CASSPLPPPGTQYF.

The chain joins TRBV7-9 to TRBJ1-3; the D is unclear. The CDR3 spans 14 residues. CDR1 is SEHNR and CDR2 is FQNEAQ in the germline V gene (reference sequence). V was clipped by 3 bases and J by 0 bases, with 6 bases between them. The CDR3 DNA follows: TGTGCCAGCAGCTTCCTAATCTCTGGAAACACCATATATTTT. Amino acids: CASSFLISGNTIYF.

The genes are TRBV19 and TRBJ2-5, with 7 bases aligning to TRBD1. The CDR3 is made up of 13 amino acids. Germline lookup yields CDR1 LNHDA and CDR2 SQIVND (reference sequence). V lost 5 bases and J lost 5; bases outside the gene matches: 5. The CDR3 spells CASSGQGVETQYF. The DNA for the CDR3 is TGTGCCAGTAGTGGCCAGGGGGTTGAGACCCAGTACTTC.

The chain combines TRBV28 with TRBJ1-5, with TRBD1 as a possible D gene (6 bases). The CDR3 spans 19 residues. Trimming took 1 base from V and 4 from J, leaving 23 bases between them. The germline V gene has CDR1 MDHEN and CDR2 SYDVKM. The CDR3 loop reads CASSLLPGDHLLGNQPQHF. CDR3 in DNA: TGTGCCAGCAGTTTATTGCCAGGGGACCATCTCTTAGGGAATCAGCCCCAGCATTTT.

The chain is built from TRBV2 and TRBJ1-5; 7 bases fit TRBD1. The CDR3 is 14 amino acids. Germline trimming cut 6 bases from V and 5 bases from J; bases unmatched to any gene: 7. CDR1 SNHLY and CDR2 FYNNEI come from the germline V gene. The CDR3 region is CASRKRGGYQPQHF. In DNA, the CDR3 is TGTGCCAGCAGAAAGAGAGGGGGCTATCAGCCCCAGCATTTT.

The chain is built from TRBV4-1 and TRBJ1-2; 8 nucleotides match TRBD1. The J segment lost 7 bases and the V segment lost 1 base, leaving 5 bases of the junction unmatched. The CDR3 contains 14 residues. Germline assignment: CDR1 MGHRA and CDR2 YSYEKL. CDR3 DNA: TGCGCCAGCAGCCAAGCCAAACAGGGGGGTGGCTACACCTTC. Amino acids: CASSQAKQGGGYTF.

This chain uses TRBV5-6 with TRBJ2-7, with 7 bases identical to TRBD2. From germline, CDR1 is SGHDT and CDR2 YYEEEE. CDR3 length: 17 amino acids. V was pared by 0 bases and J by 2 bases, with 11 bases of the junction left unmatched. CDR3 coding DNA: TGTGCCAGCAGCTTGGGTGGCACGGGGGGACCCACCTACGAGCAGTACTTC. It specifies CASSLGGTGGPTYEQYF.

As DNA, the CDR3 is TGTGCCAGCAGTTTCGCAGGGGTTAAAGAGACCCAGTACTTC. It encodes CASSFAGVKETQYF. The chain combines TRBV27 with TRBJ2-5, with D perhaps matching TRBD1 (6 bases). CDR3 length equals 14 residues. Germline V gives CDR1 MNHEY, CDR2 SMNVEV (reference sequence). V lost 3 bases to trimming and J lost 3 bases, with 11 bases between them.

The genes are TRBV7-8 and TRBJ2-5; possibly TRBD2 for D (6 bases). V lost 5 bases to trimming and J lost 5 bases, with 21 bases between them. This CDR3 region has 16 residues. Germline CDR1 and CDR2: SGHVS and FQNEAQ. Here the CDR3 reads CASSTSPRRVGETQYF. CDR3 nucleotide sequence: TGTGCCAGCAGCACATCCCCTCGGAGGGTCGGGGAGACCCAGTACTTC.

This chain uses TRBV18 with TRBJ1-6; D is uncertain. V dropped 6 bases and J dropped 9 bases, with 15 bases sitting between them. Germline CDR1 reads KGHSH; CDR2 reads LQKENI. The CDR3 sequence is 14 residues long. CDR3 region: CASSTAGERSPLHF. The CDR3 region has the DNA TGTGCCAGCTCCACGGCGGGTGAGCGTTCACCCCTCCACTTT.

This clone turned up a few times. The chain combines TRBV28 with TRBJ1-2; TRBD1 matches at 8 bases. Trimming took 2 bases from V and 4 from J; bases not matched to a gene: 9. Germline V CDR1 and CDR2: MDHEN, SYDVKM. This CDR3 is built from 16 residues. DNA of the CDR3: TGTGCCAGCAGTTTAACAACCACAGGGGGACGCTATGGCTACACCTTC. Translated, it gives CASSLTTTGGRYGYTF.

CDR3 DNA: TGTGCCAGCGGGGCCGGGACTAGCGCTGTCAAGCAGTACTTC. It codes for CASGAGTSAVKQYF. The chain uses TRBV18 and TRBJ2-7; 10 nucleotides line up with TRBD2. This CDR3 is 14 amino acids long. Trimming at V came to 8 bases and at J to 8 bases, leaving 12 bases not matched to a gene. From germline, CDR1 is KGHSH and CDR2 LQKENI.

The V call is TRBV5-5, the J call TRBJ2-7; perhaps TRBD1 as D (6 bases). Germline V gene lookup returns CDR1 SGHKS and CDR2 YYEKEE (reference sequence). V lost 4 bases to trimming and J lost 2 bases, with 19 bases between them. This CDR3 is 16 amino acids long. The CDR3 is CASSRDQGNPPYEQYF. The CDR3 DNA reads as TGTGCCAGCAGCCGAGATCAGGGGAACCCCCCCTACGAGCAGTACTTC.

The chain combines TRBV7-8 with TRBJ1-6; 8 bases agree with TRBD1. The CDR3 runs to 16 residues. V lost 2 bases, J lost 3 bases, and 3 bases stayed unmatched. Per the germline V gene, CDR1 is SGHVS and CDR2 is FQNEAQ. The CDR3 DNA is TGTGCCAGCAGCTTAACCACAGGGGGCTATAATTCACCCCTCCACTTT. Amino acids: CASSLTTGGYNSPLHF.

The chain joins TRBV6-5 to TRBJ2-2, with 10 bases lining up with TRBD1. V was pared by 6 bases and J by 5 bases, with 3 bases of the junction left unmatched. The CDR3 is 14 amino acids. Germline V gene data show CDR1 as MNHEY and CDR2 as SVGAGI. The CDR3 coding sequence is TGTGCCAGCAGCCCGGGACAGGGGACCGGGGAGCTGTTTTTT. Amino acids: CASSPGQGTGELFF.

This chain links TRBV4-2 with TRBJ2-1; D perhaps matches TRBD1 (5 bases). Germline V gene lookup returns CDR1 LGHNA and CDR2 YNFKEQ. The V and J ends lost 2 bases and 1 base respectively, with 9 bases between them. This CDR3 region has 15 residues. CDR3 sequence (DNA): TGTGCCAGCAGCCAAAAGCAGGGATCCTACAATGAGCAGTTCTTC. It encodes CASSQKQGSYNEQFF.

The V and J genes are TRBV15 and TRBJ1-3; D is undetermined. The CDR3 spans 18 residues. Germline CDR1 and CDR2: LNHNV and YYDKDF (reference sequence). V was clipped by 0 bases and J by 0 bases, with 15 bases between them. CDR3 DNA: TGTGCCACCAGCAGAGATTCGGGGTTACGAAGCTCTGGAAACACCATATATTTT. It codes for CATSRDSGLRSSGNTIYF.

The chain is built from TRBV5-1 and TRBJ2-5; 7 bases are a match to TRBD1. CDR1 is SGHRS and CDR2 is YFSETQ in the germline V gene. The CDR3 runs to 14 residues. The J segment lost 2 bases and the V segment lost 4 bases, leaving 5 bases of the junction unmatched. CDR3 DNA sequence: TGCGCCAGCAGCCATGACAGGGTACAAGAGACCCAGTACTTC. Protein product: CASSHDRVQETQYF.

The chain links TRBV27 to TRBJ2-2; D remains unclear. The germline V gene has CDR1 MNHEY and CDR2 SMNVEV (reference sequence). The CDR3 consists of 13 residues. V lost 7 bases to trimming and J lost 5 bases, with 11 bases between them. The CDR3 DNA reads as TGTGCCAGCACCAAACCGACTACCGGGGAGCTGTTTTTT. Its protein product is CASTKPTTGELFF.

V and J are TRBV10-3 and TRBJ2-3, with TRBD2 as a possible D gene (6 bases). The CDR3 extends over 14 amino acids. Trimming left V 6 bases short and J 0 bases short, with 10 bases between. CDR1 ENHRY and CDR2 SYGVKD come from the germline V gene. As DNA, the CDR3 is TGTGCCATCAGCGGGGGTCCTAGCACAGATACGCAGTATTTT. The encoded protein is CAISGGPSTDTQYF.

The rearrangement uses TRBV9 and TRBJ2-1; 10 bases are a match to TRBD2. The CDR3 totals 16 residues. Trimming at V came to 4 bases and at J to 0 bases, leaving 4 bases not matched to a gene. From germline, CDR1 is SGDLS and CDR2 YYNGEE. The CDR3 sequence: CASSRSGRSSYNEQFF. The CDR3 DNA reads as TGTGCCAGCAGCCGTAGCGGGAGGAGCTCCTACAATGAGCAGTTCTTC. Supplemented by reference TRBV9 and TRBJ2-1, the full variable domain reads DSGVTQTPKHLITATGQRVTLRCSPRSGDLSVYWYQQSLDQGLQFLIQYYNGEERAKGNILERFSAQQFPDLHSELNLSSLELGDSALYFCASSRSGRSSYNEQFFGPGTRLTVL.

In this sample, this clone turned up once. The chain has TRBV19 and TRBJ2-7; no clear D. In germline, CDR1 is LNHDA, CDR2 SQIVND (reference sequence). The V and J ends lost 3 bases and 5 bases respectively, with 5 bases between them. The CDR3 runs 11 residues. CDR3 nucleotide sequence: TGTGCCAGTAGTATGCGCGACGAGCAGTACTTC. Its translation is CASSMRDEQYF. Complete variable domain (other parts from reference TRBV19 and TRBJ2-7): DGGITQSPKYLFRKEGQNVTLSCEQNLNHDAMYWYRQDPGQGLRLIYYSQIVNDFQKGDIAEGYSVSREKKESFPLTVTSAQKNPTAFYLCASSMRDEQYFGPGTRLTVT.

This clone was recorded once. The chain has TRBV7-9 and TRBJ2-3; D unclear. CDR1 is SEHNR and CDR2 is FQNEAQ in the germline V gene (reference sequence). The CDR3 covers 14 residues. Trimming took off 1 base at V and 2 bases at J, with 7 bases between the two ends. The CDR3 reads CASSLGLFTDTQYF. CDR3 coding DNA: TGTGCCAGCAGCTTAGGGCTGTTCACAGATACGCAGTATTTT.

With regard to this clone: The junction departs from germline at one end; a sequencing error may be responsible. The chain is built from TRBV29-1 and TRBJ1-2; D is unclear. Germline assignment: CDR1 SQVTM and CDR2 ANQGSEA. The CDR3 loop spans 8 amino acids. This CDR3 reads CSTGEYFF. Written as DNA, the CDR3 is TGCAGCACCGGGGAGTATTTCTTC.

This sequence joins TRBV7-9 and TRBJ2-1, with 10 bases matching TRBD2. The CDR3 extends over 15 amino acids. Germline V gives CDR1 SEHNR, CDR2 FQNEAQ (reference sequence). V dropped 5 bases and J dropped 7; count of bases not matched to a gene: 8. CDR3 loop: CASSRSGGAANEQFF. In nucleotides, the CDR3 is TGTGCCAGCAGCCGGAGCGGGGGGGCGGCGAATGAGCAGTTCTTC.

This chain joins TRBV7-2 and TRBJ2-1; 7 positions match TRBD2. J lost 6 bases, V lost 1 base, and 6 bases had no gene match. The CDR3 length is 15 residues. Germline V gene sequence: CDR1 SGHTA, CDR2 FQGNSA. DNA of the CDR3: TGTGCCAGCAGCTTAGAAACTAGCGCCCGCAATGAGCAGTTCTTC. Its protein is CASSLETSARNEQFF.

The rearrangement links TRBV28 to TRBJ2-7; 12 positions match TRBD2. V lost 5 bases to trimming and J lost 5 bases; unmatched junction nucleotides: 19. The CDR3 totals 19 residues. Germline V gene sequence: CDR1 MDHEN, CDR2 SYDVKM. This chain's CDR3 is CASSGLTSGRGGSGDEQYF. The CDR3 region has the DNA TGTGCCAGCAGTGGACTGACTAGCGGGAGAGGGGGGTCTGGGGACGAGCAGTACTTC.